Sequencing of this T cell receptor beta chain was carried out in a study of shared clonotypes between healthy human individuals. About the study: Each donor's CD8 memory used one plate, CD8 naive two, each CD4 subset three.

Trimming pared 2 bases from V and 2 bases from J, leaving 11 bases between. The CDR3 has 15 amino acids. The germline V gene encodes CDR1 SGHNT and CDR2 YENEEA. Points from the study as a whole: Measured sharing among donors was expected to vary with sequencing depth. A limitation of the genetic and exposure-history diversity represented arose from few donors. When compared with the clonotypes that were shared by all four sorted-subset donors, the non-shared clonotypes turned out to have lower generation probabilities.

A note on this clone: Its antigen is not identified.

Libraries were prepared by immunoSEQ multiplex PCR; TCRdb keeps only in-frame clonotypes and omits some of them. The data hold 1.6 million or so clones, with about 98.5% observed a single time. This TCR was recovered from a man in his thirties or forties in good health. The material sequenced was naive CD4+ T cells sorted from blood. Sample subset: CD45RA+ positively selected. The chain carries TRBV11-3 and TRBJ2-3; D may be TRBD2 (6 bases). The CDR3 DNA reads as TGTGCCAGCAGCTTATTCGGCGGGAACACAGATACGCAGTATTTT. As protein: CASSLFGGNTDTQYF.